This T cell receptor (beta chain) stems from a study of blood T cell repertoires in COVID-19 (dated by TCRdb to the early 2020s). Concerning the study at large: Collaborator samples came from the United States, Italy and Spain and covered acute and convalescent phases of COVID-19. The material from the prospective study consisted of cDNA or gDNA derived from T cells, B-cell-depleted T cells, or PBMCs. Deeply sampled blood TCRbeta repertoires from subjects exposed to, actively infected with, or recovered from COVID-19 were included in the dataset. The repertoires were released in a freely available public database meant as a resource for research on the immune response to SARS-CoV-2. The samples were drawn from two sources: the first 160 participants of the ongoing ImmuneRACE study, and fewer than 1,500 subjects contributed by 6 global collaborators. The sample metadata nearly always contained a de-identified subject ID, COVID-19 status, age in years and sex. Where HLA class I and class II types were available, the types were taken from metadata supplied by the sample provider, not from assay-based typing.

In the prospective study, participants were 18 to 89 years old, resided in about two dozen geographic areas of the United States, and were enrolled through a virtual design. Cohort assignment in the prospective study relied on participant-reported clinical history from a screening survey and a study questionnaire. Recovered participants in ImmuneRACE Cohort 3 were defined as having two consecutive negative NP/OP PCR tests, clearance from a healthcare professional, or resolution of symptoms. Each participant in the prospective study had whole blood, serum and a nasopharyngeal or oropharyngeal swab collected by mobile phlebotomists. Additional blood draws and questionnaires over a 2-month period could optionally be provided by prospective study participants. Blood samples from the prospective study were shipped frozen or at room temperature prior to DNA extraction. Results and caveats for the whole study, not just this receptor: How much clinical and demographic metadata was included differed by source and by participant, and the metadata was provided uncurated.

As for this clone: Its recognized antigen is unknown. No base qualities exist here, and no much larger clone lies one base off it.

TCRbeta CDR3 regions were amplified from genomic DNA using the immunoSEQ Assay, a bias-controlled multiplex PCR. In the source study's methods: The number of nucleated cells in each sample was estimated by amplification of reference gene primers within the assay. To quantify the absolute abundance of each unique TCRbeta CDR3 rearrangement, sequence reads were collapsed and filtered. Productive Simpson clonality was computed per sample as the square root of Simpson's diversity index over productive rearrangements. Imported from immuneACCESS, the table was reduced by TCRdb to in-frame sequences with V and J called. These copies leave out some clones; in studies compared against another copy, an unresolved V gene accounts for under half, and the cause of the remainder is not known. V and J calls and clone size are given by that table; D and trimming were obtained from the DNA. The sample includes about 250,000 clones, with roughly 90% observed a single time. The ten largest account for 3% of the sample.

The CDR3 runs 14 amino acids, cysteine and phenylalanine included. Here the CDR3 DNA is all that survives: 42 bases in frame from base 1. The V end gives up 7 bases and the J end 5 bases, leaving 4 bases in the junction not matched to a gene. CDR1 MNHEY and CDR2 SVGAGI are derived from the germline V gene. Sequenced: PBMCs or T cells enriched from blood (not recorded which). The sequence joins TRBV6-5 to TRBJ2-3, and 12 bases in between align with TRBD2. This sequence was found in a woman between 50 and 59 years old who had recovered from COVID-19. The DNA sequence is as follows: TGTGCCAGCACGAGACTAGCGGGAGTAGATACGCAGTATTTT. Translated, it reads CASTRLAGVDTQYF.